The TCR beta chain described here comes from a study of T cell repertoires in cytomegalovirus infection. Study-level findings and limits: Of the TCR beta families, the public ones yielded a cumulative frequency that identified carriers of CMV plus the relevant HLA.

Concerning this clonotype itself: Its specificity is not known.

TCRdb analysed the reads with MiXCR anew, one entry per CDR3 protein. Counted here are 750,000 to 950,000 distinct CDR3 sequences, about 29% occurring once; the ten biggest clones make up roughly 14%. The CDR3 runs to 11 residues. Germline V CDR1 and CDR2: MNHEY, SMNVEV (reference sequence). V lost 5 bases and J 8 bases, leaving 9 bases between the germline ends. The rearrangement uses TRBV27 and TRBJ1-1; D uncertain. This clonotype was obtained from a human donor in good health (CMV status not recorded). Some clones in this sample may be carry-over from other donors' samples. This sample comprised cultured CD8+ T cells from PBMCs, obtained from culture after CMV antigen stimulation. The CDR3, as DNA: TGTGCCAGCAGTACGAAGCTAGAAGCTTTCTTT. Translating gives CASSTKLEAFF.